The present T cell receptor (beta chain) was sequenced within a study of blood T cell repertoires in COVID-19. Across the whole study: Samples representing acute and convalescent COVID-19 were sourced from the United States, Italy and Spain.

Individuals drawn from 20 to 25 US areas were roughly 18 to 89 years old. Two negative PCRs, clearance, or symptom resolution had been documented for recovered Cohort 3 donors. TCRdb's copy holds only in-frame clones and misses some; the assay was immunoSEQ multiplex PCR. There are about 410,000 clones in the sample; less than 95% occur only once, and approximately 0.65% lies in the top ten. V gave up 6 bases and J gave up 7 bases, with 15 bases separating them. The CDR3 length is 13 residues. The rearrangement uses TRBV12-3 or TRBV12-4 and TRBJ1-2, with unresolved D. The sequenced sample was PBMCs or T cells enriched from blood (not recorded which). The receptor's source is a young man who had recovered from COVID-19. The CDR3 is CASSTTVTGGYTF. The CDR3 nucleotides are TGTGCCAGCAGCACCACGGTGACGGGTGGCTACACCTTC.